This T cell receptor (beta chain) was retrieved from a study of healthy donors' naive CD4 and CD8 T cells. Study-wide results and caveats: A reported CD4+/CD8+ bias affected most V and J genes in naive cells. Bulk sequencing left alpha and beta chains unpaired.

The germline gives CDR1 MNHNY, CDR2 SVGAGI (reference sequence). Trimming left V 6 bases short and J 3 bases short, with 9 bases between. This CDR3 region has 12 residues. Each TCR library used 450 to 600 ng of total RNA and a linear amplification protocol. Each CDR3 protein gets one entry after TCRdb re-called the reads with MiXCR. Among roughly 200,000 distinct CDR3 sequences, under 85% were seen once, and the ten largest hold roughly 2.3%. Concerning this clonotype: Its antigen is unidentified.

CD4+CD8-CD45RO-CD45RA+ cells were naive CD4+; CD8+CD4-CD45RA+CD27bright cells were naive CD8+. This receptor was obtained from a pool of human donors in good health; the sample pools cells from several healthy donors. Material for sequencing was naive CD4+ and CD8+ T cells sorted from blood, pooled from several donors. This chain uses TRBV6-6 with TRBJ2-7; D unresolved. CDR3: CASRDPLYEQYF. CDR3 bases: TGTGCCAGCAGGGACCCACTCTACGAGCAGTACTTC.